Sequencing of this T cell receptor beta chain was carried out in a study of blood T cells in healthy people across ages. Next came a second PCR, run for about 6 to 12 cycles, which used a sample-barcoded 5' primer along with a J-beta primer mix. TCRdb redid the calling of the 5' RACE reads with MiXCR, one entry per CDR3 protein. Found here are approximately 1.5 million distinct CDR3 sequences, roughly 43% of them singletons; the top ten hold approximately 4.1%. With 3 bases removed from V and 2 bases from J, the gap between germline ends came to 16 bases. This CDR3 region has 15 residues. Germline V CDR1 and CDR2: SQVTM, ANQGSEA.

The chain joins TRBV29-1 to TRBJ1-2; D uncertain. The sequence derives from a woman under 30 in good health. Sequenced material: blood. DNA of the CDR3: TGCAGCGTTGACTGGAGTCAAGTTGGAAACTATGGCTACACCTTC. This gives the protein CSVDWSQVGNYGYTF.